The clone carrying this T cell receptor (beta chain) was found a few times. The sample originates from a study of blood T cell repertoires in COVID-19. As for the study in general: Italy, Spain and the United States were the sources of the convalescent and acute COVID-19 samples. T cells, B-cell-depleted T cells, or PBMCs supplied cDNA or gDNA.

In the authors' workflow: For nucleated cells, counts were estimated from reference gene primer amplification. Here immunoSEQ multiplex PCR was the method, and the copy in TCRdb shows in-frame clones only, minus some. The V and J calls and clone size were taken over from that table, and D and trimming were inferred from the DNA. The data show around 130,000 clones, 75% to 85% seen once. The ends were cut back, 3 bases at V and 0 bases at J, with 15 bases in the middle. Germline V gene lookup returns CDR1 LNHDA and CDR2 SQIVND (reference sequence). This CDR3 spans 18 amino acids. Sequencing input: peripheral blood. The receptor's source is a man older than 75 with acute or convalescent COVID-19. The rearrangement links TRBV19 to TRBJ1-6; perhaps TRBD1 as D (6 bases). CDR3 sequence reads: CASSIGTRLTSYNSPLHF. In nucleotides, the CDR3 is TGTGCCAGTAGTATCGGGACACGACTTACCTCCTATAATTCACCCCTCCACTTT.